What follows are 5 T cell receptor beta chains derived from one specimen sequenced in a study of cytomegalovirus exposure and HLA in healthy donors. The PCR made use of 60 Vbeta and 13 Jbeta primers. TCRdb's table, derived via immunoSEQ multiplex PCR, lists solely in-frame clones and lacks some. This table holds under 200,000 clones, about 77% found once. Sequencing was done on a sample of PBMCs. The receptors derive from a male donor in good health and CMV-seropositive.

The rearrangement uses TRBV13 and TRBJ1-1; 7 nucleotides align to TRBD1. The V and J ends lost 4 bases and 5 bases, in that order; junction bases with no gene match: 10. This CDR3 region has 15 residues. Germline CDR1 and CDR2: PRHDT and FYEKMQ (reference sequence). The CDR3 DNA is TGTGCCAGCAGCTATACAGGGGCATGGGGAACTGAAGCTTTCTTT. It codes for CASSYTGAWGTEAFF.

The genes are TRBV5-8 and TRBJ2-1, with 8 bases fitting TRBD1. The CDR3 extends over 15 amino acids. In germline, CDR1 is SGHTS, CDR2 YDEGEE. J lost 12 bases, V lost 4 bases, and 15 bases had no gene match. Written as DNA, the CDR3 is TGTGCCAGCAGCAGCGACAGGGGCGGCTATGGTGGGCAGTTCTTC. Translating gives CASSSDRGGYGGQFF. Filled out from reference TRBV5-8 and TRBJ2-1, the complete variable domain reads EAGVTQSPTHLIKTRGQQATLRCSPISGHTSVYWYQQALGLGLQFLLWYDEGEERNRGNFPPRFSGRQFPNYSSELNVNALELEDSALYLCASSSDRGGYGGQFFGPGTRLTVL.

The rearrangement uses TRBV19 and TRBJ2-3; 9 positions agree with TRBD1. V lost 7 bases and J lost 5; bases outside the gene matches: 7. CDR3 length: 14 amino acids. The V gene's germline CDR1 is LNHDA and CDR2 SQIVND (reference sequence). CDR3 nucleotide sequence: TGTGCCAGTACTGACAGGGGGAGTGTAGATACGCAGTATTTT. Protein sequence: CASTDRGSVDTQYF.

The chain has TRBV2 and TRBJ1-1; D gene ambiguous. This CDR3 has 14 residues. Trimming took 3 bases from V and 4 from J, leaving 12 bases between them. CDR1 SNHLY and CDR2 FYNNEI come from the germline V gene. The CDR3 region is CASSDPTAGTEAFF. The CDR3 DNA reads TGTGCCAGCAGTGATCCCACGGCGGGCACTGAAGCTTTCTTT. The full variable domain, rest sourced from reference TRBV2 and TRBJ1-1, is EPEVTQTPSHQVTQMGQEVILRCVPISNHLYFYWYRQILGQKVEFLVSFYNNEISEKSEIFDDQFSVERPDGSNFTLKIRSTKLEDSAMYFCASSDPTAGTEAFFGQGTRLTVV.

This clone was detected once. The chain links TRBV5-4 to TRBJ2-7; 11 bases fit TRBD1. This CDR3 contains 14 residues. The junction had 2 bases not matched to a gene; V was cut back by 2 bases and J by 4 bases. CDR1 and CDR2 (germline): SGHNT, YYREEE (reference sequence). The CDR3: CASSLGTGGYEQYF. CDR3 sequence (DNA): TGTGCCAGCAGCTTAGGGACAGGGGGGTACGAGCAGTACTTC.